This record looks at one T cell receptor beta chain sequence and its context. This specimen comes from a study of blood T cell repertoires in COVID-19. The overall study: The United States, Italy and Spain provided the acute and convalescent COVID-19 samples. Sources were T cells, B-cell-depleted T cells, or PBMCs; the material itself was cDNA or gDNA.

Clones were read by immunoSEQ multiplex PCR, and TCRdb kept only the in-frame ones, dropping some. The sample has 30,000 to 40,000 clones, 87% seen once. The CDR3 extends over 14 amino acids. Looked up from germline, CDR1 is SGHRS and CDR2 is YFSETQ. Trimming cost V 7 bases and J 6 bases, with 19 bases left between them. The source is a man aged 50 to 60 with active or convalescent COVID-19. The rearrangement uses TRBV5-1 and TRBJ2-5, with TRBD1 as a possible D gene (6 bases). Sequencing was performed on peripheral blood. DNA of the CDR3: TGCGCCAGCCCGGGACACCTATGCAGGAAGACCCAGTACTTC. It codes for CASPGHLCRKTQYF.